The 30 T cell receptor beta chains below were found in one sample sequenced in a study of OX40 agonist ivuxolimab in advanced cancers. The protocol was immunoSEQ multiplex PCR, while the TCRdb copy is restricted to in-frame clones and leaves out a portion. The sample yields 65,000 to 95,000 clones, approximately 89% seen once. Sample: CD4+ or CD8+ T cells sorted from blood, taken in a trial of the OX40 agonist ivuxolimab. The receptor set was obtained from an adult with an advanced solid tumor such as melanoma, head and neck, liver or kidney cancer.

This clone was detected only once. For the CDR3, the DNA is TGTGCCAGCAGTTATGTAACAACTGGGGCCAACGTCCTGACTTTC. Translating it yields CASSYVTTGANVLTF. The gene calls are TRBV6-5 and TRBJ2-6; no clear D gene. The CDR3 is made up of 15 amino acids. Germline CDR1 reads MNHEY; CDR2 reads SVGAGI. The V gene lost 3 bases and the J gene lost 2 bases, with 8 bases spanning the gap.

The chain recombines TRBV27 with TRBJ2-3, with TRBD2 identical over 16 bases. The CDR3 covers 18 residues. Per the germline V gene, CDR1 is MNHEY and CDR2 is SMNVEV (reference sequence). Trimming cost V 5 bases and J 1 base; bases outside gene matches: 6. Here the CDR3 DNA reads TGTGCCAGCAGTATGGGACTAGCGGGAGGGCCGGGCACAGATACGCAGTATTTT. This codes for CASSMGLAGGPGTDTQYF.

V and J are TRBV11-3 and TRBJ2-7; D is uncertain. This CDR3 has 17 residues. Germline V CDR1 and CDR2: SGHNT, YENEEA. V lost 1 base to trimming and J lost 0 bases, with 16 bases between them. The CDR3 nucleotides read TGTGCCAGCAGCTTAGGCTACGGCACCAGCTCCTCCTACGAGCAGTACTTC. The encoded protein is CASSLGYGTSSSYEQYF.

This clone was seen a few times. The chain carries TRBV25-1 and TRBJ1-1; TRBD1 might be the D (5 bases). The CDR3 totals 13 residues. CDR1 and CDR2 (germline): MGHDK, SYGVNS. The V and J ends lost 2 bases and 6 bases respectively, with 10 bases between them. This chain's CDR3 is CASSEAGRAEAFF. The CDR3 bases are TGTGCCAGCAGTGAAGCGGGGCGGGCTGAAGCTTTCTTT.

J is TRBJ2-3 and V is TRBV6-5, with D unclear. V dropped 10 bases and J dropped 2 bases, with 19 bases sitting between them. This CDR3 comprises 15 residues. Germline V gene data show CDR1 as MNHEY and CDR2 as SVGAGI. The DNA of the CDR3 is TGTGCCACCTCGGTCAGGCGATCCTTCACAGATACGCAGTATTTT. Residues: CATSVRRSFTDTQYF.

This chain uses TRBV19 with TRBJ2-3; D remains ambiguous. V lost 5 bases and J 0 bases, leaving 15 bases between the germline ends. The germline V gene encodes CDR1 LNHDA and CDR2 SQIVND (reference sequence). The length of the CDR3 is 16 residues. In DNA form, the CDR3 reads TGTGCCAGTAGTGCCTTGGGGTCGTCTAGCACAGATACGCAGTATTTT. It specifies CASSALGSSSTDTQYF.

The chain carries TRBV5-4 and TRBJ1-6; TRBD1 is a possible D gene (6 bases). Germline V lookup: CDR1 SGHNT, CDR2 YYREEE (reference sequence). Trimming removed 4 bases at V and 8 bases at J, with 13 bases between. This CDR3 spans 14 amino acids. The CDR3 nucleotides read TGTGCCAGCAGCCAAGGACAGCTAGATTCACCCCTCCACTTT. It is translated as CASSQGQLDSPLHF.

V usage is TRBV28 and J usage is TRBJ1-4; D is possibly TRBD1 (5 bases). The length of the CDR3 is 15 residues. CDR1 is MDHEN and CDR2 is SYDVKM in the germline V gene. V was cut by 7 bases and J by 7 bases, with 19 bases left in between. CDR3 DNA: TGTGCCAGCAAATCCCCGGCAGGGCCGGGTGAAAAACTGTTTTTT. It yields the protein CASKSPAGPGEKLFF.

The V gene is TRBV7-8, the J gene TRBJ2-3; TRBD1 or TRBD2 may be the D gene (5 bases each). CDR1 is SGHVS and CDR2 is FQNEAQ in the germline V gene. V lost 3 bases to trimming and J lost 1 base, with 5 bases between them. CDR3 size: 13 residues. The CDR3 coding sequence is TGTGCCAGCAGCTTGGGGGGCACAGATACGCAGTATTTT. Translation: CASSLGGTDTQYF.

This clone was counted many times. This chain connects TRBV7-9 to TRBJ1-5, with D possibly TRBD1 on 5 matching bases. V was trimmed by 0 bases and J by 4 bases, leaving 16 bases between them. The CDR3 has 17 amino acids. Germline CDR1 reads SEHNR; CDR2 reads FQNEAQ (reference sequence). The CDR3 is CASSLAHSGWGNQPQHF. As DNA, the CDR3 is TGTGCCAGCAGCTTAGCACATTCAGGGTGGGGGAATCAGCCCCAGCATTTT.

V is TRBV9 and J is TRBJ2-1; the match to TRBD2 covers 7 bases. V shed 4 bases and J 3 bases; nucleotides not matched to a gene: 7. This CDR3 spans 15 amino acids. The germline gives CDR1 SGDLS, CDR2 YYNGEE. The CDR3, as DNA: TGTGCCAGCAGCCTAGCCGCGGGAGACTACAATGAGCAGTTCTTC. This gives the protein CASSLAAGDYNEQFF.

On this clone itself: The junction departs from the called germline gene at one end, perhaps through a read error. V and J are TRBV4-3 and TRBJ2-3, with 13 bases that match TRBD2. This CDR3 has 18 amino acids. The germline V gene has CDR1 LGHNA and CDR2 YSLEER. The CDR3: CASSEEQGLAGEIDTQYF. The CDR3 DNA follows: TGCGCCAGCAGCGAAGAGCAAGGACTAGCGGGGGAGATAGATACGCAGTATTTT.

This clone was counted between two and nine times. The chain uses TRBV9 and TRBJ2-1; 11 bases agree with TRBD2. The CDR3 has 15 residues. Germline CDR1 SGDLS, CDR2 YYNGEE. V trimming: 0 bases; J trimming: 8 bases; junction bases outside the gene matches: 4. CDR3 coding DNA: TGTGCCAGCAGCGTAGAACTAGCGGGAGTCTATGAGCAGTTCTTC. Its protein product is CASSVELAGVYEQFF.

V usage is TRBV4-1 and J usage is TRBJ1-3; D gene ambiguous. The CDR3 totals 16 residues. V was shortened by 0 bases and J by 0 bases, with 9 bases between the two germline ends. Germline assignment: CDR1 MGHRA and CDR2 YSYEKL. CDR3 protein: CASSQDWRFSGNTIYF. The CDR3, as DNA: TGCGCCAGCAGCCAAGATTGGCGGTTCTCTGGAAACACCATATATTTT.

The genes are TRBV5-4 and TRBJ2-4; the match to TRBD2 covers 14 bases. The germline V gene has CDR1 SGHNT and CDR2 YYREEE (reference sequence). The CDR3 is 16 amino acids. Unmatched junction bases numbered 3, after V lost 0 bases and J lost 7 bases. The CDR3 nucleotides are TGTGCCAGCAGCTTGGGGGGACTAGCGGGAGTGAACATTCAGTACTTC. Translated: CASSLGGLAGVNIQYF. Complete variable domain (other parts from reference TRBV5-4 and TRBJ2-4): ETGVTQSPTHLIKTRGQQVTLRCSSQSGHNTVSWYQQALGQGPQFIFQYYREEENGRGNFPPRFSGLQFPNYSSELNVNALELDDSALYLCASSLGGLAGVNIQYFGAGTRLSVL.

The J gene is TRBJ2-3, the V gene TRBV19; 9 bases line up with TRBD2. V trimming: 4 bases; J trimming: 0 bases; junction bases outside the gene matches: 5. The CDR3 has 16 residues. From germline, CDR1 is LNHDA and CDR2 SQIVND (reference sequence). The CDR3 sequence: CASSTGLASSTDTQYF. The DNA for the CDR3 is TGTGCCAGTAGTACAGGACTAGCGTCTAGCACAGATACGCAGTATTTT.

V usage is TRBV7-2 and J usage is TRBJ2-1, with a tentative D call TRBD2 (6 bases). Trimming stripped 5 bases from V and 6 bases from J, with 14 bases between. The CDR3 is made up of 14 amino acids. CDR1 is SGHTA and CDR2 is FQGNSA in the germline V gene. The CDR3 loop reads CASSVDGGANEQFF. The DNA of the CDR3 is TGTGCCAGCAGCGTCGACGGGGGAGCCAATGAGCAGTTCTTC.

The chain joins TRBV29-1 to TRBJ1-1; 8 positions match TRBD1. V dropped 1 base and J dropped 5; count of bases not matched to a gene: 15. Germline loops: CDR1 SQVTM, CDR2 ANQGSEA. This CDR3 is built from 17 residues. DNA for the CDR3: TGCAGCGTTGAAGGCACAGGGGGACCAAGAGTAGCAACTGAAGCTTTCTTT. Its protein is CSVEGTGGPRVATEAFF.

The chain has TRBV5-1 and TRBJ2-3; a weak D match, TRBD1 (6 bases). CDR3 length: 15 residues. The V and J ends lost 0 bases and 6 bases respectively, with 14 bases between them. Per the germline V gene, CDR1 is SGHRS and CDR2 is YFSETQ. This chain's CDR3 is CASSLGVGGADTQYF. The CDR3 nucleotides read TGCGCCAGCAGCTTGGGTGTAGGGGGTGCGGATACGCAGTATTTT.

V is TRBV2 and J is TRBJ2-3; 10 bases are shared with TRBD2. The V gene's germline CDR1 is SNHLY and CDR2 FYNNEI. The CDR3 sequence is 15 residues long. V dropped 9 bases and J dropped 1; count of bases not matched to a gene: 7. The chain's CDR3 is CASLLAGPRTDTQYF. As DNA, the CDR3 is TGTGCCAGTTTACTAGCGGGGCCACGCACAGATACGCAGTATTTT.

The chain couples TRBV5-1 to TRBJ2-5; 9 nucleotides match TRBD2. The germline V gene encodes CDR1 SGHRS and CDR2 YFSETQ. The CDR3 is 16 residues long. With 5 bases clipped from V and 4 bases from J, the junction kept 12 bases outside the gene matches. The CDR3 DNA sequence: TGCGCCAGCAGAGCAGGCTATAGCGGGGGAGGAGAGACCCAGTACTTC. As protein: CASRAGYSGGGETQYF.

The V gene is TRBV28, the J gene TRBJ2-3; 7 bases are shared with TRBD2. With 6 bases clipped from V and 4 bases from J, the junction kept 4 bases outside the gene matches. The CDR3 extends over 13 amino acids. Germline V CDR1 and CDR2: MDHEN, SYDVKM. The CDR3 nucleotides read TGTGCCAGCAGCGCGGGGGTCCCAGATACGCAGTATTTT. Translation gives CASSAGVPDTQYF.

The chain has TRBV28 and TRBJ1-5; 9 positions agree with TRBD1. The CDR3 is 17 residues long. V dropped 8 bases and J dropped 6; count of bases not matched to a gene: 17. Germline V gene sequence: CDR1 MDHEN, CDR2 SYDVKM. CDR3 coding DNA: TGTGCCAGCTCCTCCTTCCCCGGGACAGGGAGTGGTCAGCCCCAGCATTTT. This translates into CASSSFPGTGSGQPQHF.

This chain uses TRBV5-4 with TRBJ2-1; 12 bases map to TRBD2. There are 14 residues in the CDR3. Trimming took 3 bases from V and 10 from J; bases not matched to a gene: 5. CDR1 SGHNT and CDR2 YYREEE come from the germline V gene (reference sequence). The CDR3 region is CASSSLAGGLEQFF. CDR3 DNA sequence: TGTGCCAGCAGCTCGCTAGCGGGGGGGTTGGAGCAGTTCTTC.

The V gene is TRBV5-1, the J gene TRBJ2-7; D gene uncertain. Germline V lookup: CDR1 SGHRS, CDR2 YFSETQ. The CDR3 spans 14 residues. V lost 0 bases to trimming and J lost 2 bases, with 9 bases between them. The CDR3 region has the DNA TGCGCCAGCAGCTTGGATGCGACCACCTACGAGCAGTACTTC. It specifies CASSLDATTYEQYF.

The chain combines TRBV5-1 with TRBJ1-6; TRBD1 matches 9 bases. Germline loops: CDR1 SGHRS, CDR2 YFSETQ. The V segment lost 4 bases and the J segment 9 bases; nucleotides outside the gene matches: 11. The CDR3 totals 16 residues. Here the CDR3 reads CASSPRGGDRASPLHF. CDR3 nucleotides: TGCGCCAGCAGCCCCCGAGGGGGGGACAGGGCTTCACCCCTCCACTTT.

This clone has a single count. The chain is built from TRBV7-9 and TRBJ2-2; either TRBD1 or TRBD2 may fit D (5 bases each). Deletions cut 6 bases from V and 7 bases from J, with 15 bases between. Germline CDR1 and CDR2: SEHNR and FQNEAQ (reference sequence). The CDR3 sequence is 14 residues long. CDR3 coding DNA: TGTGCCAGCAGGGCGAGGGGCTCAGGCGGGGAGCTGTTTTTT. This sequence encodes CASRARGSGGELFF.

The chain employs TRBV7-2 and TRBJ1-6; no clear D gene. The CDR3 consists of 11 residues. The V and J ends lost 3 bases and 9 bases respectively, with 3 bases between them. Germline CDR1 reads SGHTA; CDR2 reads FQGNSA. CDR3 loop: CASSLTSPLHF. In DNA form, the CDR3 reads TGTGCCAGCAGCTTGACTTCACCCCTCCACTTT. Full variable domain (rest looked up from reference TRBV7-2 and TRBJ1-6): GAGVSQSPSNKVTEKGKDVELRCDPISGHTALYWYRQSLGQGLEFLIYFQGNSAPDKSGLPSDRFSAERTGGSVSTLTIQRTQQEDSAVYLCASSLTSPLHFGNGTRLTVT.

Here the CDR3 DNA reads TGTGCCAGCTCGCCTCAGGGTCAAGAGACCCAGTACTTC. Protein: CASSPQGQETQYF. The chain recombines TRBV18 with TRBJ2-5, with D possibly matching TRBD1 (5 bases). V was clipped by 6 bases and J by 2 bases, with 10 bases between them. CDR1 is KGHSH and CDR2 is LQKENI in the germline V gene. The CDR3 spans 13 residues.

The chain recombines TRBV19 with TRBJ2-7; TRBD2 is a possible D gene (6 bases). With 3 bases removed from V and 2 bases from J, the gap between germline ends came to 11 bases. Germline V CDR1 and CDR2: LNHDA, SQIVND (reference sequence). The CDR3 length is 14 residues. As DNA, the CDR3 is TGTGCCAGTAGTATCCAGGGAGGACCCTACGAGCAGTACTTC. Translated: CASSIQGGPYEQYF.